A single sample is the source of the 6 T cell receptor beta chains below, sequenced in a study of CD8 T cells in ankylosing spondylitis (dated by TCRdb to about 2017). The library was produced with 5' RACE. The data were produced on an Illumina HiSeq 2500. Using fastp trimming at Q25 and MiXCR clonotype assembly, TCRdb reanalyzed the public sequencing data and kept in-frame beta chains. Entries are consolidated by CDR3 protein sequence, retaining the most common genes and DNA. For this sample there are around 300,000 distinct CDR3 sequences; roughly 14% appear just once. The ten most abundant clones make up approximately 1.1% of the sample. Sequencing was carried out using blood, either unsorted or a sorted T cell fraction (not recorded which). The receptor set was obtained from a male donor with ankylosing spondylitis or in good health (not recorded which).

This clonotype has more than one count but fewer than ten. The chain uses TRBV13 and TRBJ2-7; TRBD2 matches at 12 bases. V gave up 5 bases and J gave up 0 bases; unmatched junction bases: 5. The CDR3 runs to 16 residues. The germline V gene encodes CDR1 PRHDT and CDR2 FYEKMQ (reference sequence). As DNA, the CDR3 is TGTGCCAGCAGCGCCCGGACTAGCGGGGTCTCCTACGAGCAGTACTTC. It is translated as CASSARTSGVSYEQYF.

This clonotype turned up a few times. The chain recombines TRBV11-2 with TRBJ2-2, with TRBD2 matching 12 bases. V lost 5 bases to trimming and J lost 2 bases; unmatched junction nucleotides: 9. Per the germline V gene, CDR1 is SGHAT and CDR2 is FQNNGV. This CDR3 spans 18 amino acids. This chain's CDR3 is CASSRTGLAGPNTGELFF. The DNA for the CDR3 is TGTGCCAGCAGCAGAACAGGACTAGCGGGACCCAACACCGGGGAGCTGTTTTTT.

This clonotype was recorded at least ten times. The CDR3 region has the DNA TGCGCCAGCAGCTTGGACGGGACCGTCAATCAGCCCCAGCATTTT. Amino acid sequence: CASSLDGTVNQPQHF. V is TRBV5-1 and J is TRBJ1-5, with D possibly TRBD1 on 5 matching bases. Germline loops: CDR1 SGHRS, CDR2 YFSETQ. This CDR3 has 15 residues. V lost 0 bases and J lost 3, with 10 bases in between.

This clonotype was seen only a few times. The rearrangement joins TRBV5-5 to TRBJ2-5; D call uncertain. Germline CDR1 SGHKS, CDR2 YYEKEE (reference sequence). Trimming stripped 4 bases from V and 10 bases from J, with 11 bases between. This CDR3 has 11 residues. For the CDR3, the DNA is TGTGCCAGCAGCCACAATGATTACCAGTACTTC. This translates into CASSHNDYQYF.

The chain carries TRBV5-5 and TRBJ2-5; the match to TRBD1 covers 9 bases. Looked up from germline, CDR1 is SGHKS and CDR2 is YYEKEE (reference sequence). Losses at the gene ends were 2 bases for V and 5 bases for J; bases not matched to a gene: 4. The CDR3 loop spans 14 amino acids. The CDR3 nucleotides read TGTGCCAGCAGCTTCACAGGGGGCCCGGAGACCCAGTACTTC. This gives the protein CASSFTGGPETQYF.

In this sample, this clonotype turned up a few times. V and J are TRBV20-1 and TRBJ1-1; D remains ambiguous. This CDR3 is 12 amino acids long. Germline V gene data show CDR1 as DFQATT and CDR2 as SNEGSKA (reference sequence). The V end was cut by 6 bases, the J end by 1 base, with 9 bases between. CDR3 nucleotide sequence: TGCAGTGCCACGGACCGGAACACTGAAGCTTTCTTT. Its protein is CSATDRNTEAFF.